A selection of T cell receptor beta chains follows, all from one sample in a study of T cell responses to AZD1222 COVID-19 vaccine. The table came from immunoSEQ multiplex PCR; TCRdb's copy has only in-frame clones and leaves some out. Of about 94,000 clones listed, around nine tenths are singletons. The starting material was peripheral blood, obtained 28 days after the second AZD1222 dose. These receptor sequences come from an adult who received the AZD1222 COVID-19 vaccine. Both conserved end residues are part of each CDR3. A D gene is named only where the DNA matches it firmly. Expanded clones are given a class, and other clones once, few, many or no size at all.

d_gene: .
abundance: .
j_gene: TRBJ1-3
v_gene: TRBV6-1
CDR3aa: CASSEGVGGPLIYF
CDR3nt: TGTGCCAGCAGTGAAGGGGTGGGGGGCCCTCTCATATATTTT

d_gene: .
abundance: once
j_gene: TRBJ2-5
v_gene: TRBV19
CDR3aa: CASSNPGHQDTQYF
CDR3nt: TGTGCCAGTAGTAATCCAGGACACCAAGACACCCAGTACTTC

d_gene: .
abundance: .
j_gene: TRBJ2-3
v_gene: TRBV9
CDR3aa: CASSAGHHTDTQYF
CDR3nt: TGTGCCAGCAGCGCTGGACACCACACAGATACGCAGTATTTT

d_gene: TRBD2
abundance: .
j_gene: TRBJ2-3
v_gene: TRBV9
CDR3aa: CASSVELAGATNTQYF
CDR3nt: TGTGCCAGCAGCGTGGAACTAGCGGGGGCGACGAATACGCAGTATTTT

d_gene: TRBD2
abundance: .
j_gene: TRBJ2-1
v_gene: TRBV4-3
CDR3aa: CASSHTSGVYNEQFF
CDR3nt: TGCGCCAGCAGCCACACTAGCGGGGTCTACAATGAGCAGTTCTTC

d_gene: .
abundance: .
j_gene: TRBJ1-3
v_gene: TRBV24-1
CDR3aa: CATSDSGHSGNTIYF
CDR3nt: TGTGCCACCAGTGATTCGGGCCACTCTGGAAACACCATATATTTT

d_gene: .
abundance: .
j_gene: TRBJ1-4
v_gene: TRBV2
CDR3aa: CASTMTAGANEKLFF
CDR3nt: TGTGCCAGCACTATGACAGCGGGAGCTAATGAAAAACTGTTTTTT

d_gene: TRBD2
abundance: .
j_gene: TRBJ2-2
v_gene: TRBV6-6
CDR3aa: CASSSGLAVTGELFF
CDR3nt: TGTGCCAGCAGTTCGGGACTAGCGGTCACCGGGGAGCTGTTTTTT

d_gene: .
abundance: .
j_gene: TRBJ1-2
v_gene: TRBV6-1
CDR3aa: CASSEGPNQNYGYTF
CDR3nt: TGTGCCAGCAGTGAAGGACCGAACCAAAACTATGGCTACACCTTC

d_gene: .
abundance: .
j_gene: TRBJ1-5
v_gene: TRBV28
CDR3aa: CASSRDGEAQPQHF
CDR3nt: TGTGCCAGCAGTCGGGACGGTGAGGCTCAGCCCCAGCATTTT

d_gene: .
abundance: once
j_gene: TRBJ1-1
v_gene: TRBV18
CDR3aa: CASSPTRRTEAFF
CDR3nt: TGTGCCAGCTCGCCTACAAGGAGGACTGAAGCTTTCTTT

d_gene: TRBD2
abundance: .
j_gene: TRBJ2-3
v_gene: TRBV27
CDR3aa: CASSLFGLAGTDTQYF
CDR3nt: TGTGCCAGCAGTTTATTTGGTCTAGCGGGGACAGATACGCAGTATTTT

d_gene: .
abundance: once
j_gene: TRBJ1-4
v_gene: TRBV29-1
CDR3aa: CSVEEAGKLFF
CDR3nt: TGCAGCGTTGAAGAGGCAGGAAAACTGTTTTTT

d_gene: TRBD1
abundance: .
j_gene: TRBJ1-2
v_gene: TRBV27
CDR3aa: CASSRTGLEYTF
CDR3nt: TGTGCCAGCAGTCGGACAGGGCTGGAGTACACCTTC

d_gene: TRBD1
abundance: .
j_gene: TRBJ1-4
v_gene: TRBV5-1
CDR3aa: CASSFKTGGKGNEKLFF
CDR3nt: TGCGCCAGCAGCTTCAAAACAGGGGGCAAGGGAAATGAAAAACTGTTTTTT

d_gene: .
abundance: .
j_gene: TRBJ1-1
v_gene: TRBV1
CDR3aa: CTSSQDPAGGNTEAFF
CDR3nt: TGCACCAGCAGCCAAGATCCCGCAGGGGGGAACACTGAAGCTTTCTTT

d_gene: .
abundance: .
j_gene: TRBJ2-3
v_gene: TRBV27
CDR3aa: CATFQDTQYF
CDR3nt: TGTGCCACCTTTCAAGATACGCAGTATTTT

d_gene: .
abundance: few
j_gene: TRBJ1-5
v_gene: TRBV4-1
CDR3aa: CASSPNGGGDSNQPQHF
CDR3nt: TGCGCCAGCAGCCCCAACGGGGGGGGAGATAGCAATCAGCCCCAGCATTTT

d_gene: TRBD1
abundance: .
j_gene: TRBJ1-2
v_gene: TRBV28
CDR3aa: CASRGTGYGYTF
CDR3nt: TGTGCCAGCAGGGGGACAGGCTATGGCTACACCTTC

d_gene: .
abundance: few
j_gene: TRBJ1-5
v_gene: TRBV15
CDR3aa: CATRGTGVSNQPQHF
CDR3nt: TGTGCCACCAGAGGGACGGGGGTGAGCAATCAGCCCCAGCATTTT

d_gene: TRBD1
abundance: .
j_gene: TRBJ1-1
v_gene: TRBV11-2
CDR3aa: CASSSRTGEAFF
CDR3nt: TGTGCCAGCAGCTCCCGGACAGGTGAAGCTTTCTTT

d_gene: .
abundance: few
j_gene: TRBJ1-3
v_gene: TRBV3-1/TRBV3-2
CDR3aa: CASSSAGGTYGNTIYF
CDR3nt: TGTGCCAGCAGCAGTGCGGGGGGCACATACGGAAACACCATATATTTT

d_gene: .
abundance: .
j_gene: TRBJ1-2
v_gene: TRBV9
CDR3aa: CASSVGDEGYGYTF
CDR3nt: TGTGCCAGCAGCGTAGGGGATGAAGGCTATGGCTACACCTTC

d_gene: TRBD1
abundance: .
j_gene: TRBJ2-7
v_gene: TRBV5-1
CDR3aa: CASKETGQEQYF
CDR3nt: TGCGCCAGCAAAGAGACAGGGCAAGAGCAGTACTTC

d_gene: .
abundance: once
j_gene: TRBJ1-2
v_gene: TRBV14
CDR3aa: CASSQDRLGGYTF
CDR3nt: TGTGCCAGCAGCCAAGATCGGCTGGGTGGCTACACCTTC

d_gene: TRBD1
abundance: few
j_gene: TRBJ2-2
v_gene: TRBV3-1/TRBV3-2
CDR3aa: CASSQDSGTGGTGELFF
CDR3nt: TGTGCCAGCAGCCAAGATTCCGGGACAGGGGGAACCGGGGAGCTGTTTTTT

d_gene: .
abundance: .
j_gene: TRBJ1-6
v_gene: TRBV28
CDR3aa: CASREDWRRPSPLHF
CDR3nt: TGTGCCAGCAGGGAGGACTGGCGCCGGCCTTCACCCCTCCACTTT

d_gene: .
abundance: .
j_gene: TRBJ2-3
v_gene: TRBV29-1
CDR3aa: CSVAVGGDTQYF
CDR3nt: TGCAGCGTGGCAGTAGGGGGGGATACGCAGTATTTT

d_gene: TRBD1
abundance: .
j_gene: TRBJ2-7
v_gene: TRBV5-1
CDR3aa: CASSLGIPGQGRFEQYF
CDR3nt: TGCGCCAGCAGCTTGGGAATCCCGGGACAGGGGAGATTTGAGCAGTACTTC

d_gene: TRBD1
abundance: .
j_gene: TRBJ1-2
v_gene: TRBV6-2/TRBV6-3
CDR3aa: CASSYSDRPYGYTF
CDR3nt: TGTGCCAGCAGTTACTCGGACAGGCCCTATGGCTACACCTTC

d_gene: .
abundance: .
j_gene: TRBJ2-1
v_gene: TRBV28
CDR3aa: CASRVQGNEQFF
CDR3nt: TGTGCCAGCAGGGTCCAGGGAAATGAGCAGTTCTTC

d_gene: TRBD1
abundance: .
j_gene: TRBJ1-6
v_gene: TRBV5-4
CDR3aa: CASSFGTGIGSPLHF
CDR3nt: TGTGCCAGCAGCTTCGGGACAGGGATAGGATCACCCCTCCACTTT

d_gene: TRBD1
abundance: once
j_gene: TRBJ2-3
v_gene: TRBV7-3
CDR3aa: CASSSRGTGPTDTQYF
CDR3nt: TGTGCCAGCAGCTCAAGGGGGACAGGTCCCACAGATACGCAGTATTTT

d_gene: TRBD1
abundance: .
j_gene: TRBJ2-7
v_gene: TRBV18
CDR3aa: CASSPRAGGKYEQYF
CDR3nt: TGTGCCAGCTCACCGAGGGCAGGGGGAAAATACGAGCAGTACTTC

d_gene: TRBD1
abundance: .
j_gene: TRBJ1-2
v_gene: TRBV6-5
CDR3aa: CASSPTGGDYGYTF
CDR3nt: TGTGCCAGCAGTCCGACAGGGGGCGACTATGGCTACACCTTC

d_gene: .
abundance: .
j_gene: TRBJ1-2
v_gene: TRBV6-5
CDR3aa: CASSSKTGYTF
CDR3nt: TGTGCCAGCAGTTCAAAGACTGGCTACACCTTC

d_gene: .
abundance: .
j_gene: TRBJ2-7
v_gene: TRBV5-1
CDR3aa: CASSLTGRPSIEQYF
CDR3nt: TGCGCCAGCAGCTTAACAGGCCGACCCTCTATCGAGCAGTACTTC

d_gene: TRBD1
abundance: .
j_gene: TRBJ1-2
v_gene: TRBV11-2
CDR3aa: CASSLDRGRGGYTF
CDR3nt: TGTGCCAGCAGCTTAGACAGGGGGCGTGGAGGCTACACCTTC

d_gene: .
abundance: .
j_gene: TRBJ2-7
v_gene: TRBV11-2
CDR3aa: CASSLSSYEQYF
CDR3nt: TGTGCCAGCAGTCTCAGCTCCTACGAGCAGTACTTC

d_gene: .
abundance: .
j_gene: TRBJ2-3
v_gene: TRBV21-1
CDR3aa: CASSKERAGVRDTQYF
CDR3nt: TGTGCCAGCAGCAAAGAACGAGCGGGGGTCCGAGATACGCAGTATTTT

d_gene: .
abundance: .
j_gene: TRBJ1-3
v_gene: TRBV2
CDR3aa: CATRPTRSGNTIYF
CDR3nt: TGTGCCACCCGGCCCACCCGCTCTGGAAACACCATATATTTT

d_gene: .
abundance: .
j_gene: TRBJ1-2
v_gene: TRBV18
CDR3aa: CASSPPQGSDYGYTF
CDR3nt: TGTGCCAGCTCACCCCCTCAGGGCAGCGACTATGGCTACACCTTC

d_gene: .
abundance: .
j_gene: TRBJ1-2
v_gene: TRBV30
CDR3aa: CAWSGVGFGYGYTF
CDR3nt: TGTGCCTGGAGCGGTGTGGGGTTCGGCTATGGCTACACCTTC

d_gene: .
abundance: .
j_gene: TRBJ2-1
v_gene: TRBV5-5
CDR3aa: CASSLAVWGTNNEQFF
CDR3nt: TGTGCCAGCAGCTTGGCCGTGTGGGGTACAAACAATGAGCAGTTCTTC

d_gene: TRBD1
abundance: .
j_gene: TRBJ1-2
v_gene: TRBV7-9
CDR3aa: CASSLSAGGNYGYTF
CDR3nt: TGTGCCAGCAGCTTGAGTGCAGGGGGCAACTATGGCTACACCTTC

d_gene: .
abundance: .
j_gene: TRBJ2-3
v_gene: TRBV5-1
CDR3aa: CASSLDLADTQYF
CDR3nt: TGCGCCAGCAGCTTGGACTTGGCAGATACGCAGTATTTT

d_gene: TRBD1
abundance: .
j_gene: TRBJ2-1
v_gene: TRBV4-2
CDR3aa: CASSQRDRDDNEQFF
CDR3nt: TGTGCCAGCAGCCAAAGGGACAGGGATGACAATGAGCAGTTCTTC

d_gene: TRBD1
abundance: .
j_gene: TRBJ2-1
v_gene: TRBV6-4
CDR3aa: CASSTSGTGGNEQFF
CDR3nt: TGTGCCAGCAGCACCTCCGGGACAGGGGGGAATGAGCAGTTCTTC

d_gene: TRBD1
abundance: .
j_gene: TRBJ1-1
v_gene: TRBV6-2/TRBV6-3
CDR3aa: CASSLSGGGPEAFF
CDR3nt: TGTGCCAGCAGTCTATCAGGGGGGGGGCCTGAAGCTTTCTTT

d_gene: TRBD2
abundance: .
j_gene: TRBJ2-3
v_gene: TRBV19
CDR3aa: CASSALLAGLIDTQYF
CDR3nt: TGTGCCAGTAGTGCCCTACTAGCGGGGTTGATAGATACGCAGTATTTT

d_gene: .
abundance: .
j_gene: TRBJ1-6
v_gene: TRBV7-9
CDR3aa: CASSPPSSYNSPLHF
CDR3nt: TGTGCCAGCAGCCCTCCTAGCTCCTATAATTCACCCCTCCACTTT

d_gene: .
abundance: .
j_gene: TRBJ2-7
v_gene: TRBV9
CDR3aa: CASSVGLQAHYEQYF
CDR3nt: TGTGCCAGCAGCGTAGGGTTGCAGGCCCACTACGAGCAGTACTTC

d_gene: .
abundance: .
j_gene: TRBJ2-1
v_gene: TRBV7-9
CDR3aa: CASSPGLESSYNEQFF
CDR3nt: TGTGCCAGCAGCCCGGGACTGGAGAGCTCCTACAATGAGCAGTTCTTC

d_gene: TRBD1
abundance: .
j_gene: TRBJ1-1
v_gene: TRBV4-1
CDR3aa: CASSLTVDRELNTEAFF
CDR3nt: TGCGCCAGCAGCCTAACCGTCGACAGGGAATTGAACACTGAAGCTTTCTTT

d_gene: .
abundance: .
j_gene: TRBJ2-3
v_gene: TRBV19
CDR3aa: CATSAGYRTDTQYF
CDR3nt: TGTGCCACCTCAGCGGGTTATCGGACAGATACGCAGTATTTT

d_gene: .
abundance: once
j_gene: TRBJ2-2
v_gene: TRBV12-3/TRBV12-4
CDR3aa: CASRPGYTGELFF
CDR3nt: TGTGCCAGCAGACCTGGGTACACCGGGGAGCTGTTTTTT

d_gene: .
abundance: .
j_gene: TRBJ2-7
v_gene: TRBV7-9
CDR3aa: CASSLAAHGRTPYEQYF
CDR3nt: TGTGCCAGCAGCTTAGCGGCTCATGGCAGGACCCCCTACGAGCAGTACTTC

d_gene: TRBD1
abundance: .
j_gene: TRBJ1-6
v_gene: TRBV5-1
CDR3aa: CASSFTGGGLPGNSPLHF
CDR3nt: TGCGCCAGCAGCTTTACAGGGGGCGGCTTGCCGGGTAATTCACCCCTCCACTTT

d_gene: .
abundance: .
j_gene: TRBJ1-1
v_gene: TRBV11-3
CDR3aa: CASSLQFWHLSGSNTEAFF
CDR3nt: TGTGCCAGCAGCTTGCAGTTTTGGCACCTGTCGGGGTCGAACACTGAAGCTTTCTTT